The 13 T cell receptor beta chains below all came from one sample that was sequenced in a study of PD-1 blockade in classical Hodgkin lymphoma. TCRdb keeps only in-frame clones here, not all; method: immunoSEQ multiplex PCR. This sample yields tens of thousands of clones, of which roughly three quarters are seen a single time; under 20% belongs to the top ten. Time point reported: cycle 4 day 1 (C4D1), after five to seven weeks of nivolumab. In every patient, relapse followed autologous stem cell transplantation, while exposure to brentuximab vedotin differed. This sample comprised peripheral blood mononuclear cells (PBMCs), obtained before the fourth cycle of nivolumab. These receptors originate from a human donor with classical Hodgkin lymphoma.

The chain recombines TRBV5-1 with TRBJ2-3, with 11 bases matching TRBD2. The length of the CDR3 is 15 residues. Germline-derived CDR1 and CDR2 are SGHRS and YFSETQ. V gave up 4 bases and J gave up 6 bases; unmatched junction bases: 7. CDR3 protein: CASSLTSGSSDTQYF. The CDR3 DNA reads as TGCGCCAGCAGCCTCACTAGCGGGAGTTCGGATACGCAGTATTTT.

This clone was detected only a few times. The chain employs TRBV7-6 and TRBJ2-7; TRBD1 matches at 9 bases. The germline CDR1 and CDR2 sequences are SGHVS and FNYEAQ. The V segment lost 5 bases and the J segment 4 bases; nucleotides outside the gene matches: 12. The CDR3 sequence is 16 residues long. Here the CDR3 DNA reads TGTGCCAGCAGCAAATTGACAGGGGGTGCCCAGTACGAGCAGTACTTC. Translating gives CASSKLTGGAQYEQYF.

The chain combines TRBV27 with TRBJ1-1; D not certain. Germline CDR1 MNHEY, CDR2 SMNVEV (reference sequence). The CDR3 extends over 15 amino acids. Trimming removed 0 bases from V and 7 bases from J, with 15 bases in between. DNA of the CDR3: TGTGCCAGCAGTTTATCACCTTCGATGTCGGTTGAAGCTTTCTTT. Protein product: CASSLSPSMSVEAFF.

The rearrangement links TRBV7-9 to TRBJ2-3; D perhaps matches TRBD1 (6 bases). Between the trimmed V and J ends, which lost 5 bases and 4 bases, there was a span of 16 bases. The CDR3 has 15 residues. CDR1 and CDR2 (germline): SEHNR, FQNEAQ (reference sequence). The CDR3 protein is CASSQAAGVADTQYF. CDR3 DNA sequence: TGTGCCAGCAGCCAGGCGGCAGGGGTGGCAGATACGCAGTATTTT. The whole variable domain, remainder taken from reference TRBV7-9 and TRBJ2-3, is DTGVSQNPRHKITKRGQNVTFRCDPISEHNRLYWYRQTLGQGPEFLTYFQNEAQLEKSRLLSDRFSAERPKGSFSTLEIQRTEQGDSAMYLCASSQAAGVADTQYFGPGTRLTVL.

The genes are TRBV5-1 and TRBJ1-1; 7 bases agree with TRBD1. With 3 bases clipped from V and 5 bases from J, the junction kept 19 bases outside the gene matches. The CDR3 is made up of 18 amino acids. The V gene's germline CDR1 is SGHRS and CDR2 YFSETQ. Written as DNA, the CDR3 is TGCGCCAGCAGCTCTCCGCTGGGACAGCCTTCTGAGGGGACTGAAGCTTTCTTT. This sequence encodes CASSSPLGQPSEGTEAFF.

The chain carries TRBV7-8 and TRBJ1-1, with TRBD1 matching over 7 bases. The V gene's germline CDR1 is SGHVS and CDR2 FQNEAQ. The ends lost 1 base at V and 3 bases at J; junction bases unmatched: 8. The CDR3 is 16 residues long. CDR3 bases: TGTGCCAGCAGCTTAGAAGGGAGGGGGCTGGACACTGAAGCTTTCTTT. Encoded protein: CASSLEGRGLDTEAFF.

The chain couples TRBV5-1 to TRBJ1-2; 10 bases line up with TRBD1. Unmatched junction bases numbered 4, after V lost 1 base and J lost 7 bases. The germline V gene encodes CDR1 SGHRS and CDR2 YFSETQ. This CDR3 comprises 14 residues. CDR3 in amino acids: CASSLLGQGFGYTF. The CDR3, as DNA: TGCGCCAGCAGCTTGTTGGGACAGGGGTTTGGCTACACCTTC.

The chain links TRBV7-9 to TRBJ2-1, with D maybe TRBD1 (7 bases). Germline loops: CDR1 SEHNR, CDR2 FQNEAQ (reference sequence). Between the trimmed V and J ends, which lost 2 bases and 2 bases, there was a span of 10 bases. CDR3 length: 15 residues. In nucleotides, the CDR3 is TGTGCCAGCAGCTTACAGGGGGGACCCTACAATGAGCAGTTCTTC. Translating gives CASSLQGGPYNEQFF. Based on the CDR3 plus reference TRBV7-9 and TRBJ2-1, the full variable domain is DTGVSQNPRHKITKRGQNVTFRCDPISEHNRLYWYRQTLGQGPEFLTYFQNEAQLEKSRLLSDRFSAERPKGSFSTLEIQRTEQGDSAMYLCASSLQGGPYNEQFFGPGTRLTVL.

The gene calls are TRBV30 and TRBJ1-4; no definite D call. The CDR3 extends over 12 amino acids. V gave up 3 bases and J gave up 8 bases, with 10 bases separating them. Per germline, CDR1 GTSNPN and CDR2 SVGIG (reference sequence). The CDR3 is CAWSTVGEKLFF. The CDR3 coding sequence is TGTGCCTGGAGCACCGTGGGGGAAAAACTGTTTTTT. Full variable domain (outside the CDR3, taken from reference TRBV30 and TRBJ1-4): SQTIHQWPATLVQPVGSPLSLECTVEGTSNPNLYWYRQAAGRGLQLLFYSVGIGQISSEVPQNLSASRPQDRQFILSSKKLLLSDSGFYLCAWSTVGEKLFFGSGTQLSVL.

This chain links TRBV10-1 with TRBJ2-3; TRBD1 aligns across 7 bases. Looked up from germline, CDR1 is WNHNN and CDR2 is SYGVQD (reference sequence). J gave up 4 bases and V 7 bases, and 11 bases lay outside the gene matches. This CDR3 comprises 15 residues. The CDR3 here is CASKTGTEPPDTQYF. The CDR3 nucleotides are TGCGCCAGCAAGACAGGGACCGAGCCTCCAGATACGCAGTATTTT.

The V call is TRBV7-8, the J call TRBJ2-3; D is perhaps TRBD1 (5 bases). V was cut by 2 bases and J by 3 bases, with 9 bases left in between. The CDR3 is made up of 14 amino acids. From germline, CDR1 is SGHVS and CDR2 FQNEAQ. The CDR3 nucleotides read TGTGCCAGCAGCTTATCACAGGTGACAGATACGCAGTATTTT. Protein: CASSLSQVTDTQYF.

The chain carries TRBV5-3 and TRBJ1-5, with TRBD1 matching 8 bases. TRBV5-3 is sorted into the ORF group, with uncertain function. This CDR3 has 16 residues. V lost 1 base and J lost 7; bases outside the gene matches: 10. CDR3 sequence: CARSLPGGTGGQPQHF. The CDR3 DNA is TGTGCCAGAAGCTTGCCCGGGGGAACAGGGGGGCAGCCCCAGCATTTT.

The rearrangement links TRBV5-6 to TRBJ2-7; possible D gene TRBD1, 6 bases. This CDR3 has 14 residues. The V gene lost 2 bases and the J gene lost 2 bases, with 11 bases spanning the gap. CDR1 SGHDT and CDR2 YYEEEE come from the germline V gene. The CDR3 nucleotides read TGTGCCAGCAGCTTTAGGCAGGGGACCTACGAGCAGTACTTC. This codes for CASSFRQGTYEQYF.